This T cell receptor (delta chain) was sequenced during a study of Vδ1+ human thymocytes. Study-level findings and limits: Bulk data may be misread because of unexpected Vdelta2 sequences. Thymic delta-chain repertoires held roughly 18% Vdelta2 sequences and few Vdelta3, despite high sort purity. Thymic TRG and TRD repertoires appeared highly polyclonal.

Extracted RNA was reverse transcribed into cDNA. The CDR3 regions were amplified by multiplex PCR from V-gene primers to a constant-region primer. TCRdb re-called the multiplex PCR reads with CATT. The sample has roughly 56,000 delta-chain clones, more than 13% seen once. In germline, CDR1 is GEAIGNYY, CDR2 EKD. Trimming pared 7 bases from V and 3 bases from J, leaving 35 bases between. The CDR3 is made up of 20 amino acids. After alphabeta T cell depletion, CD3+ Vdelta1+ Vdelta2- thymocytes were sorted. A note on this clone: The antigen is undetermined.

What was sequenced was Vdelta1+ gamma-delta thymocytes from the thymus. Subset described: FACS-sorted CD3+ TCRalphabeta- TCRVdelta1+ TCRVdelta2- thymocytes. The TCR comes from a girl under three years old who had congenital heart surgery. V is TRDV2 and J is TRDJ1; the D call may be TRDD2 or TRDD3 (9 bases each). The DNA of the CDR3 is TGTGCCTGCCACCTTCCTACTAACGTACTGGGGGACCCGACCCCCGATAAACTCATCTTT. Translated: CACHLPTNVLGDPTPDKLIF.